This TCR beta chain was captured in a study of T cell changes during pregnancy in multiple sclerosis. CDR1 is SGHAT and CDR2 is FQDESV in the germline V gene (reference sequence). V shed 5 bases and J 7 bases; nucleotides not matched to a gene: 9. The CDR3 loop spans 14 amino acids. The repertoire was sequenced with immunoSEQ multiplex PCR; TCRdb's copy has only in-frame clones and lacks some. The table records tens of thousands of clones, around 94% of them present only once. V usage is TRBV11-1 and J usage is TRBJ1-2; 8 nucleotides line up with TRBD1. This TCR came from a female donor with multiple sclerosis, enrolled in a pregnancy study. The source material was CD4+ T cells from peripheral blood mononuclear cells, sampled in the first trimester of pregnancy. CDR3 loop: CASSPHGQGSGYTF. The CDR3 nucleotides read TGTGCCAGCAGCCCCCACGGACAGGGCTCTGGCTACACCTTC.